Listed here are 8 T cell receptor beta chains from one sample, sequenced in a study of blood T cell repertoires in COVID-19. Only in-frame clones appear in the TCRdb table, and some are missing; sequencing was by immunoSEQ multiplex PCR. The table includes about 86,000 clones, approximately 79% detected once. Material: peripheral blood. The source is a man aged 65-85 years with acute or convalescent COVID-19.

The genes are TRBV12-3 or TRBV12-4 and TRBJ1-4; D is uncertain. This CDR3 spans 13 amino acids. Trimming cost V 3 bases and J 3 bases, with 5 bases left between them. The CDR3 DNA reads as TGTGCCAGCAGTTTGAGGGCTAATGAAAAACTGTTTTTT. Encoded protein: CASSLRANEKLFF.

This clone was observed a handful of times. The V gene is TRBV6-2 or TRBV6-3, the J gene TRBJ1-5, with D unresolved. The CDR3 loop spans 15 amino acids. Germline V gene data show CDR1 as MNHEY and CDR2 as SVGEGT. V was clipped by 4 bases and J by 4 bases, with 14 bases between them. The CDR3 nucleotides read TGTGCCAGCAGTTCGGGAGGGCTCGGGAATCAGCCCCAGCATTTT. This sequence encodes CASSSGGLGNQPQHF.

This clone was seen a single time. The chain recombines TRBV7-2 with TRBJ2-5; 9 bases are a match to TRBD2. Germline values: CDR1 SGHTA, CDR2 FQGNSA. Germline trimming cut 5 bases from V and 0 bases from J; bases unmatched to any gene: 7. This CDR3 region has 16 residues. The CDR3 nucleotides are TGTGCCAGCAGCCTTCGGACTAGCGTGTACCAAGAGACCCAGTACTTC. Translated, it gives CASSLRTSVYQETQYF.

The table lists this clone with a count of one. The chain links TRBV11-2 to TRBJ2-2; TRBD2 matches at 7 bases. The trim removed 3 bases at V and 5 bases at J, leaving 6 bases unmatched. CDR1 is SGHAT and CDR2 is FQNNGV in the germline V gene. The CDR3 totals 15 residues. In DNA form, the CDR3 reads TGTGCCAGCAGCTTTAGCGGGCTGGGAACCGGGGAGCTGTTTTTT. Protein sequence: CASSFSGLGTGELFF.

This clone was detected only once. The CDR3 loop is CASSLTGFHEQYF. Here the CDR3 DNA reads TGTGCCAGCAGCTTAACGGGATTTCACGAGCAGTACTTC. The chain carries TRBV11-2 and TRBJ2-7; weak D call: TRBD2 (5 bases). The CDR3 spans 13 residues. Germline lookup yields CDR1 SGHAT and CDR2 FQNNGV. Trimming cost V 2 bases and J 5 bases, with 10 bases left between them. Full variable domain (remainder filled in from reference TRBV11-2 and TRBJ2-7): EAGVAQSPRYKIIEKRQSVAFWCNPISGHATLYWYQQILGQGPKLLIQFQNNGVVDDSQLPKDRFSAERLKGVDSTLKIQPAKLEDSAVYLCASSLTGFHEQYFGPGTRLTVT.

The genes are TRBV28 and TRBJ2-4; TRBD2 matches at 9 bases. Germline CDR1 and CDR2: MDHEN and SYDVKM. With 4 bases clipped from V and 2 bases from J, the junction kept 6 bases outside the gene matches. The CDR3 runs to 16 residues. CDR3 DNA: TGTGCCAGCAGTTCCTTAGCGGGGGCCCCCAAAAACATTCAGTACTTC. This encodes CASSSLAGAPKNIQYF.

The chain couples TRBV14 to TRBJ2-3, with 8 bases identical to TRBD2. Unmatched junction bases numbered 7, after V lost 0 bases and J lost 2 bases. Germline V gives CDR1 SGHDN, CDR2 FVKESK. CDR3 length: 17 amino acids. CDR3: CASSQDSGGPNTDTQYF. DNA of the CDR3: TGTGCCAGCAGCCAAGATTCGGGGGGGCCGAACACAGATACGCAGTATTTT.

The gene calls are TRBV13 and TRBJ2-1, with D possibly being TRBD2 (7 bases). Germline V CDR1 and CDR2: PRHDT, FYEKMQ (reference sequence). V dropped 5 bases and J dropped 4 bases, with 12 bases sitting between them. CDR3 length equals 14 residues. The CDR3 region is CASSPAGQYNEQFF. The CDR3 DNA sequence: TGTGCCAGCAGCCCAGCGGGACAATACAATGAGCAGTTCTTC.